The 29 T cell receptor beta chains below come from one sample, sequenced in a study of blood T cell repertoires in COVID-19. Measured with immunoSEQ multiplex PCR; TCRdb has only the in-frame clones, and not every one. The sample shows hundreds of thousands of clones, 86% of them seen only once. Source material: peripheral blood. Every receptor here comes from a woman in her twenties or thirties with active or convalescent COVID-19.

The genes are TRBV24-1 and TRBJ2-3; 14 bases line up with TRBD2. V gave up 3 bases and J gave up 5 bases; unmatched junction bases: 15. Germline assignment: CDR1 KGHDR and CDR2 SFDVKD. CDR3 length equals 20 residues. The CDR3 bases are TGTGCCACCAGTGATCCCGTCCCGGGACTAGCGGGAGAGGTTCGAGATACGCAGTATTTT. Encoded protein: CATSDPVPGLAGEVRDTQYF.

The sample holds one count of this clone. The rearrangement uses TRBV11-2 and TRBJ2-2; D is uncertain. Trimming shortened V by 0 bases and J by 5 bases, and 13 bases separated the two germline ends. The CDR3 has 16 residues. Per germline, CDR1 SGHAT and CDR2 FQNNGV. CDR3: CASSLDHGSRTGELFF. CDR3 nucleotide sequence: TGTGCCAGCAGCTTAGATCATGGCAGTCGTACCGGGGAGCTGTTTTTT.

The chain has TRBV4-1 and TRBJ2-2; 7 bases align to TRBD2. The J segment lost 5 bases and the V segment lost 4 bases, leaving 19 bases of the junction unmatched. Germline lookup yields CDR1 MGHRA and CDR2 YSYEKL. The CDR3 has 19 residues. The CDR3 bases are TGCGCCAGCAGCCGTCAAAGCCCCCCCTCAGCGGGAAATACCGGGGAGCTGTTTTTT. Translating it yields CASSRQSPPSAGNTGELFF.

The chain joins TRBV18 to TRBJ2-1; 12 nucleotides match TRBD2. Germline trimming cut 3 bases from V and 6 bases from J; bases unmatched to any gene: 9. Germline-derived CDR1 and CDR2 are KGHSH and LQKENI. This CDR3 region has 17 residues. The CDR3 DNA sequence: TGTGCCAGCTCACCGGAACAGACTAGCGGGGGAGGCAATGAGCAGTTCTTC. It yields the protein CASSPEQTSGGGNEQFF.

V gene TRBV11-3 combines with J gene TRBJ2-3, with a weak D call TRBD2 (5 bases). Germline assignment: CDR1 SGHNT and CDR2 YENEEA. The V gene lost 3 bases and the J gene lost 3 bases, with 13 bases spanning the gap. CDR3 size: 15 residues. CDR3 DNA sequence: TGTGCCAGCAGCTTCGGCGGGTCTGGGACAGATACGCAGTATTTT. Its translation: CASSFGGSGTDTQYF.

This clone has a single count. CDR3 DNA: TGTGCCAGCAGGGCGGGACTCCGAGCCTACGAGCAGTACTTC. Its protein is CASRAGLRAYEQYF. The rearrangement links TRBV6-5 to TRBJ2-7, with a possible D match to TRBD2 (6 bases). Trimming took off 6 bases at V and 2 bases at J, with 14 bases between the two ends. Germline lookup yields CDR1 MNHEY and CDR2 SVGAGI. There are 14 residues in the CDR3.

A single count supports this clone. The chain employs TRBV6-5 and TRBJ1-1; no definite D call. Deletions cut 2 bases from V and 6 bases from J, with 10 bases between. The CDR3 has 13 residues. Per the germline V gene, CDR1 is MNHEY and CDR2 is SVGAGI. CDR3 amino acids: CASSYEGLAEAFF. The CDR3 DNA reads as TGTGCCAGCAGTTACGAGGGTTTAGCTGAAGCTTTCTTT.

V gene TRBV10-3 combines with J gene TRBJ2-3; 7 bases are a match to TRBD2. V shed 10 bases, J shed 0 bases, and the junction held 4 bases outside the gene matches. The germline V gene encodes CDR1 ENHRY and CDR2 SYGVKD. The CDR3 contains 13 residues. The CDR3 region is CATWGGSTDTQYF. CDR3 sequence (DNA): TGTGCCACTTGGGGGGGGAGCACAGATACGCAGTATTTT.

This chain connects TRBV15 to TRBJ1-5, with D unclear. V was shortened by 5 bases and J by 6 bases, with 8 bases between the two germline ends. The CDR3 is 12 residues long. Germline V gene lookup returns CDR1 LNHNV and CDR2 YYDKDF (reference sequence). The DNA for the CDR3 is TGTGCCACCAGCGTCTACGGTCAGCCCCAGCATTTT. Translating gives CATSVYGQPQHF.

The V gene is TRBV2, the J gene TRBJ1-4; 8 bases agree with TRBD1. This CDR3 is built from 14 residues. V lost 2 bases and J lost 6; bases outside the gene matches: 2. Germline V lookup: CDR1 SNHLY, CDR2 FYNNEI. CDR3 in amino acids: CASSELTGDEKLFF. In DNA, the CDR3 is TGTGCCAGCAGTGAATTGACAGGGGATGAAAAACTGTTTTTT.

The chain combines TRBV6-5 with TRBJ1-2; D not resolved. Germline V lookup: CDR1 MNHEY, CDR2 SVGAGI. With 6 bases removed from V and 2 bases from J, the gap between germline ends came to 16 bases. The CDR3 sequence is 15 residues long. The CDR3 here is CASSQPGELNYGYTF. In DNA form, the CDR3 reads TGTGCCAGCAGCCAACCCGGGGAATTAAACTATGGCTACACCTTC.

The V and J genes are TRBV19 and TRBJ2-2; D possibly corresponds to TRBD2 (6 bases). V lost 7 bases and J lost 1, with 13 bases in between. The length of the CDR3 is 15 residues. The germline V gene encodes CDR1 LNHDA and CDR2 SQIVND (reference sequence). The DNA for the CDR3 is TGTGCCAGTAATCTACGGGGGAAGAACACCGGGGAGCTGTTTTTT. It yields the protein CASNLRGKNTGELFF.

Remarks on this clone: The junction and the germline gene differ at one end; a read error may be behind it. The chain carries TRBV6-1 and TRBJ1-4; D possibly corresponds to TRBD1 (5 bases). The CDR3 has 11 amino acids. CDR1 MNHNS and CDR2 SASEGT come from the germline V gene. CDR3 residues: CASSEGVGQQF. Written as DNA, the CDR3 is TGTGCCAGCAGTGAAGGGGTGGGGCAGCAGTTT.

This clone occurred once. The V gene is TRBV13, the J gene TRBJ1-1, with 11 positions matching TRBD1. There are 18 residues in the CDR3. With V trimmed by 3 bases and J by 6 bases, 15 bases remained unmatched. CDR1 is PRHDT, CDR2 FYEKMQ, per germline (reference sequence). The CDR3 sequence is CASSFGTGGSPGGSEAFF. The CDR3, as DNA: TGTGCCAGCAGCTTTGGGACAGGGGGTTCTCCCGGGGGCTCTGAAGCTTTCTTT.

CDR3 in amino acids: CAIAGRSYNEQFF. The CDR3 DNA reads TGTGCCATCGCCGGTCGCTCCTACAATGAGCAGTTCTTC. The chain links TRBV10-3 to TRBJ2-1; D is uncertain. The germline CDR1 and CDR2 sequences are ENHRY and SYGVKD. The CDR3 covers 13 residues. Trimming took off 8 bases at V and 0 bases at J, with 8 bases between the two ends.

Remarks on this clone: The same CDR3 is also encoded by other DNA sequences in this sample. The chain carries TRBV27 and TRBJ1-1; 10 bases are a match to TRBD1. The CDR3 has 14 residues. CDR1 is MNHEY and CDR2 is SMNVEV in the germline V gene (reference sequence). Unmatched junction bases numbered 2, after V lost 2 bases and J lost 5 bases. In nucleotides, the CDR3 is TGTGCCAGCAGTTTAGGACAGGGGGGAACTGAAGCTTTCTTT. Translated: CASSLGQGGTEAFF.

This chain uses TRBV27 with TRBJ1-2; 7 nucleotides align to TRBD1. There are 15 residues in the CDR3. Per germline, CDR1 MNHEY and CDR2 SMNVEV (reference sequence). Trimming cost V 5 bases and J 4 bases; bases outside gene matches: 10. CDR3 sequence reads: CASSTVRGFIYGYTF. DNA for the CDR3: TGTGCCAGCAGTACCGTCAGGGGGTTTATCTATGGCTACACCTTC.

J is TRBJ2-7 and V is TRBV5-4; TRBD2 aligns across 11 bases. Germline V lookup: CDR1 SGHNT, CDR2 YYREEE (reference sequence). With 1 base clipped from V and 0 bases from J, the junction kept 0 bases outside the gene matches. The length of the CDR3 is 15 residues. CDR3 sequence reads: CASSLTSGSSYEQYF. In DNA, the CDR3 is TGTGCCAGCAGCTTGACTAGCGGGAGCTCCTACGAGCAGTACTTC.

The chain links TRBV6-1 to TRBJ2-7, with 9 bases that match TRBD1. The trim removed 1 base at V and 6 bases at J, leaving 1 base unmatched. The germline V gene has CDR1 MNHNS and CDR2 SASEGT. The CDR3 has 13 residues. The CDR3: CASSEGTGVEQYF. DNA of the CDR3: TGTGCCAGCAGTGAAGGGACAGGGGTCGAGCAGTACTTC.

J is TRBJ2-2 and V is TRBV5-1; a possible D gene is TRBD1 (6 bases). V dropped 0 bases and J dropped 4 bases, with 13 bases sitting between them. CDR1 is SGHRS and CDR2 is YFSETQ in the germline V gene. This CDR3 has 16 residues. This chain's CDR3 is CASSLAGQGSTGELFF. The CDR3 nucleotides are TGCGCCAGCAGCTTGGCAGGTCAGGGGAGCACCGGGGAGCTGTTTTTT.

The chain couples TRBV11-2 to TRBJ1-2; D unclear. This CDR3 contains 14 residues. CDR1 SGHAT and CDR2 FQNNGV come from the germline V gene. V was cut by 7 bases and J by 3 bases, with 15 bases left in between. This chain's CDR3 is CASTTMRRDYGYTF. For the CDR3, the DNA is TGTGCCAGCACCACTATGCGACGGGACTATGGCTACACCTTC.

The chain carries TRBV5-1 and TRBJ2-7; 10 bases align to TRBD1. The V gene end was trimmed by 3 bases and the J gene end by 6 bases; junction bases not matched to a gene: 9. This CDR3 region has 15 residues. Germline CDR1 is SGHRS and CDR2 is YFSETQ. The CDR3 is CASSSAGQGSGEQYF. The CDR3 bases are TGCGCCAGCAGCTCGGCGGGACAGGGGTCTGGCGAGCAGTACTTC.

The J gene is TRBJ2-5, the V gene TRBV6-5; D is possibly TRBD2 (6 bases). Germline V lookup: CDR1 MNHEY, CDR2 SVGAGI. The CDR3 runs to 14 residues. Trimming stripped 6 bases from V and 4 bases from J, with 15 bases between. The CDR3 DNA is TGTGCCAGCAGCCCCGTAGAGGAGGGAGAGACCCAGTACTTC. Encoded protein: CASSPVEEGETQYF.

The rearrangement links TRBV9 to TRBJ1-3; perhaps TRBD1 as D (5 bases). Deletions cut 4 bases from V and 1 base from J, with 12 bases between. This CDR3 is 15 amino acids long. The germline V gene encodes CDR1 SGDLS and CDR2 YYNGEE. CDR3 bases: TGTGCCAGCAGCTTGGGACTGTATTCTGGAAACACCATATATTTT. It specifies CASSLGLYSGNTIYF.

The chain uses TRBV6-6 and TRBJ1-1, with a tentative D call TRBD1 (5 bases). Germline V lookup: CDR1 MNHNY, CDR2 SVGAGI (reference sequence). The CDR3 sequence is 13 residues long. Trimming took off 9 bases at V and 1 base at J, with 12 bases between the two ends. The chain's CDR3 is CASRVGQNTEAFF. CDR3 DNA sequence: TGTGCCAGTAGAGTGGGGCAGAACACTGAAGCTTTCTTT.

As regards this clone: The same CDR3 arises from other DNA sequences in this sample as well. The rearrangement links TRBV18 to TRBJ1-1, with 8 bases matching TRBD1. J lost 4 bases, V lost 3 bases, and 1 base had no gene match. CDR1 and CDR2 from the germline V gene are KGHSH and LQKENI. The CDR3 extends over 13 amino acids. The CDR3 is CASSPDRGTEAFF. CDR3 DNA sequence: TGTGCCAGCTCACCTGACAGGGGCACTGAAGCTTTCTTT.

The chain uses TRBV6-6 and TRBJ2-7; a weak D match, TRBD2 (6 bases). V was pared by 2 bases and J by 3 bases, with 14 bases between. This CDR3 spans 15 amino acids. From germline, CDR1 is MNHNY and CDR2 SVGAGI (reference sequence). CDR3: CASSYPSRRGYEQYF. CDR3 nucleotides: TGTGCCAGCAGTTACCCTAGTAGGCGGGGCTACGAGCAGTACTTC.

V gene TRBV15 combines with J gene TRBJ2-5; no definite D call. V was clipped by 0 bases and J by 5 bases, with 10 bases between them. The CDR3 sequence is 14 residues long. Germline CDR1 and CDR2: LNHNV and YYDKDF (reference sequence). The CDR3 here is CATSRDVGTETQYF. CDR3 nucleotides: TGTGCCACCAGCAGAGATGTCGGTACCGAGACCCAGTACTTC.

This clone was seen a single time. The chain combines TRBV6-6 with TRBJ1-1; D might be TRBD1 (5 bases). The CDR3 length is 12 residues. Germline CDR1 reads MNHNY; CDR2 reads SVGAGI (reference sequence). V lost 1 base, J lost 8 bases, and 8 bases lay in between. CDR3 region: CASSYYSGEAFF. CDR3 coding DNA: TGTGCCAGCAGTTACTATTCAGGGGAAGCTTTCTTT.